This T cell receptor (beta chain) is drawn from a study of T-cell memory formation after mild COVID-19 (dated by TCRdb to 2020 to 2023). Study-wide context: TCR sequence clusters from the two donors were found to be largely donor specific. T-cell clones expanding and contracting after mild COVID-19 in a couple of donors were tracked by longitudinal TCRalpha and TCRbeta repertoire sequencing. The cohort was made up of two young adult volunteers, one female and one male, who were previously healthy. Study-wide findings and limitations: The study covered only a couple of mild cases, and larger cohorts including severe cases with pre-infection samples were considered necessary. Contracting CD4+ clones were located mainly in the CM and EM memory subsets, whereas CD8+ clones were found to be enriched in EMRA. Whether the second-wave clones peaking on day 37 were SARS-CoV-2 specific was not confirmed. The detection of some responding clones in pre-infection memory suggests that pre-existing cross-reactive memory T cells joined the SARS-CoV-2 response. Clones that contracted from day 15 to 85 showed balanced CD4/CD8 phenotypes, whereas a second wave of clones that expanded from day 15 to 37 leaned towards CD4+.

TCRdb lists the instrument as Illumina NovaSeq 6000. cDNA libraries for TCRalpha and TCRbeta were prepared by 5'RACE using constant-segment primers, with sample barcodes and unique molecular identifiers added. Trizol reagent was used to extract RNA from every sample. Libraries were amplified in two PCR steps, with a second sample barcode and Illumina TruSeq adapters added in the second step. The libraries were sequenced on an Illumina NovaSeq using 2 x 150 bp paired-end reads. Concerning the study's data processing: The reads were demultiplexed and collapsed into UMI-guided consensus sequences using migec v1.2.7. Using mixcr v2.1.11, UMI consensuses were aligned to TRA and TRB V and J templates and then assembled into clonotypes. A clonotype was counted as expanded or contracted only when both edgeR and NoisET called the clonotype significant, with the noise models trained on biological replicates. edgeR calls used a false discovery rate-adjusted p below 0.01 and a log2 fold-change threshold of 1. As an exploratory analysis of dynamics, max-normalized trajectories of the 1000 most abundant clonotypes were examined with PCA combined with hierarchical clustering. The CD4 or CD8 phenotype of responding clones was assigned using the separately sequenced CD4+ and CD8+ repertoires. The raw public data were reprocessed by TCRdb itself: fastp quality trimming at Q25, MiXCR clonotype calling, in-frame beta chains only. Identical CDR3 proteins give one entry, which carries the most common genes and DNA. The V and J calls were not made by the authors but by TCRdb's processing. Counted in this sample were about 400,000 distinct CDR3 sequences; about 15% of them appeared once. The top ten hold around 22% of the sample.

PBMCs were isolated by Ficoll-Paque density gradient centrifugation. There are 15 amino acids in the CDR3, from cysteine to phenylalanine inclusive. Solely the CDR3 DNA is kept, with 45 bases framed from the first base. Looking up the germline V gene yields CDR1 MNHEY and CDR2 SVGAGI. Trimming takes 5 bases from V and 8 bases from J, and the germline ends sit 16 bases apart. Notes on this clonotype: Its antigen remains undetermined. Base-call qualities are not available, and no considerably larger clone is one nucleotide away.

The chain joins TRBV6-5 to TRBJ1-6, with TRBD1 tentatively as D gene (6 bases match). The sample taken for sequencing was PBMCs or a T cell subset sorted from them (not recorded which). This clonotype originated in a man aged 18-30 years who had mild COVID-19 (a few samples of this study predate the infection). The sample titles of this study are shuffled in the database, so cell type and time point are left out; the donor was told from shared clones. The CDR3 in this case is CASSRGGATYSPLHF. The DNA reads as follows: TGTGCCAGCAGTCGTGGGGGGGCCACCTATTCACCCCTCCACTTT.